This T cell receptor (beta chain) was recorded in a study of metastatic and nonmetastatic thyroid tumors. Study information: Samples came from malignant and benign thyroid patients, and repertoires were compared across blood and tumor or nodule tissue.

The CDR3 contains 18 residues. Germline lookup yields CDR1 SGHAT and CDR2 FQDESV (reference sequence). J gave up 8 bases and V 4 bases, and 14 bases lay outside the gene matches. This clone was detected many times. Antigen unknown. General study points: It was reported that TCR beta diversity was significantly higher in malignant thyroid tumors than benign nodules, in blood and tumor.

Every patient was untreated before thyroid surgery. As handled by the study authors: Researchers built a distant-metastasis classifier for papillary thyroid cancer that drew on CDR3 differences across clinicopathological groups. TCRdb re-clonotyped the PCR reads via MiXCR. The V and J calls here are based on TCRdb, not the publication. Of 23,000 or so clones listed, 20% to 25% are singletons. Sequencing was done on a sample of blood. The chain recombines TRBV11-1 with TRBJ2-3, with 14 nucleotides matching TRBD2. The TCR was taken from a male donor with papillary thyroid cancer or a benign thyroid nodule (not recorded which). Some clones in this sample may be carry-over from other donors' samples. CDR3 bases: TGTGCCAGCAGCTCGCCAGGGACTAGCGGGGGCCGGACGGGTACGCAGTATTTT. This translates into CASSSPGTSGGRTGTQYF.